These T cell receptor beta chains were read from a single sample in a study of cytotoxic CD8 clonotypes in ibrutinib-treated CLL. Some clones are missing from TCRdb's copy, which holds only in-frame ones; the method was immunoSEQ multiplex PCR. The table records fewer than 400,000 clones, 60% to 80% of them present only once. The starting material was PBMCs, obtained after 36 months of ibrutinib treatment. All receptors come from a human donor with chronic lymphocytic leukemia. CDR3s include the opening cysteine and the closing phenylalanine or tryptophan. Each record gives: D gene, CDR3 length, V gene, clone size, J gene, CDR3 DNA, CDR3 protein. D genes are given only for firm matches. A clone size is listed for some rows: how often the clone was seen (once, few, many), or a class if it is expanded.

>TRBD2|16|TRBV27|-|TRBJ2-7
TGTGCCAGCAGTTTATCTGGGACTAGCGGGGGTTACGAGCAGTACTTC
CASSLSGTSGGYEQYF
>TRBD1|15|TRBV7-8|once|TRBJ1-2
TGTGCCAGCAGCGAAGCCCCAGGGGGCGGGTATGGCTACACCTTC
CASSEAPGGGYGYTF
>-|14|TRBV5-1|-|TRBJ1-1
TGCGCCAGCAGCCCCCCCGGGTCCCACGCTGAAGCTTTCTTT
CASSPPGSHAEAFF
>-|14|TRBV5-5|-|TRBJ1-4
TGTGCCAGCAGCTTGGGGGCAGCAGCGGAAAAACTGTTTTTT
CASSLGAAAEKLFF
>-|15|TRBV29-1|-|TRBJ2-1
TGCAGCGTTTGTAGTGGGAAGAGCTCCTACAATGAGCAGTTCTTC
CSVCSGKSSYNEQFF
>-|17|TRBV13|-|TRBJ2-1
TGTGCCAGCAGCTTTTTAGGGTTGCTTGGGCGGGACAATGAGCAGTTCTTC
CASSFLGLLGRDNEQFF
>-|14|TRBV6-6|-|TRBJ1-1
TGTGCCAGCAGTTACCCCACCATGAACACTGAAGCTTTCTTT
CASSYPTMNTEAFF
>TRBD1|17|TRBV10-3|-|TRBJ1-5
TGTGCCATCAGTGAGACGAACTGGGACAGTCGCAATCAGCCCCAGCATTTT
CAISETNWDSRNQPQHF
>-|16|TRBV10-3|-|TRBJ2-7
TGTGCCATCAGTGAGTCGGGGGGACCGTCCCTCTACGAGCAGTACTTC
CAISESGGPSLYEQYF
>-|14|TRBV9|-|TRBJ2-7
TGTGCCAGCAGCGTATCTAGTAGGGCGGACGAGCAGTACTTC
CASSVSSRADEQYF
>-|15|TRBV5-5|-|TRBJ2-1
TGTGCCAGCAGCTTGGGTGCGTGGACCCCCAATGAGCAGTTCTTC
CASSLGAWTPNEQFF
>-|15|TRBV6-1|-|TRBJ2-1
TGTGCCAGCAGTGAGATGGACCACACCATGGATGAGCAGTTCTTC
CASSEMDHTMDEQFF
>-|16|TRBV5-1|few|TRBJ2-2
TGCGCCAGCAGCTTGGCACCCCCCCTCTTGACCGGGGAGCTGTTTTTT
CASSLAPPLLTGELFF
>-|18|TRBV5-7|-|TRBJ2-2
TGTGCCAGCAGCTTGGTGGACTCCGGGACATCCAACACCGGGGAGCTGTTTTTT
CASSLVDSGTSNTGELFF
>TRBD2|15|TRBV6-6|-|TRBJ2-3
TGTGCCAGCAGTCCCGGACTAGCGGGGGCTGATACGCAGTATTTT
CASSPGLAGADTQYF
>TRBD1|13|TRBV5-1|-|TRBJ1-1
TGCGCCAGCCGAAGACAGGGGAGCACTGAAGCTTTCTTT
CASRRQGSTEAFF
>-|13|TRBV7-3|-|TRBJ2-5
TGTGCCAGCAGCTCAGTGCCACAAGAGACCCAGTACTTC
CASSSVPQETQYF
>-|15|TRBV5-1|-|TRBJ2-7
TGCGCCAGCAGCTTTCGCGGGGGCAATCCCCTCGAGCAGTACTTC
CASSFRGGNPLEQYF
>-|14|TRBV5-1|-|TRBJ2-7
TGCGCCAGCAGCTTGCGGACATATAGAAACGAGCAGTACTTC
CASSLRTYRNEQYF
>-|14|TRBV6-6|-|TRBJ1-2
TGTGCCAGCAGTTACTCTACCCCCGGTCCTGGCTACACCTTC
CASSYSTPGPGYTF
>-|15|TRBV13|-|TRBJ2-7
TGTGCCAGCAGCTCCGAGGGGGGGAAGTTCGACGAGCAGTACTTC
CASSSEGGKFDEQYF
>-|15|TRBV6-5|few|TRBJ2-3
TGTGCCAGCAGTTTCGGACGTTGGGACATAAATACGCAGTATTTT
CASSFGRWDINTQYF
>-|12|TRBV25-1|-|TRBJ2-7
TGTGCCAGCAGTGACCTACCCTACGAGCAGTACTTC
CASSDLPYEQYF
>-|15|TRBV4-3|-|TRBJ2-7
TGCGCCAGCAGCCAAGAGGGCAGGGGCTCCTACGAGCAGTACTTC
CASSQEGRGSYEQYF
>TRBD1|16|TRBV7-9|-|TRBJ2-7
TGTGCCAGCAGCGGCTGGGGTCGGACAGGGGACTACGAGCAGTACTTC
CASSGWGRTGDYEQYF
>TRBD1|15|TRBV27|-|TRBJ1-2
TGTGCCAGCAGTCCCCGGGGAGGGGGCCTCTATGGCTACACCTTC
CASSPRGGGLYGYTF
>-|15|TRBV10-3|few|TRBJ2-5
TGTGCCATCAGTGTGGCTACGCGGGCGAAAGAGACCCAGTACTTC
CAISVATRAKETQYF
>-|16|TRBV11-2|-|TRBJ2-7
TGTGCCAGCAGCCCGAGAGTTGGGAAGAGCTCCTACGAGCAGTACTTC
CASSPRVGKSSYEQYF
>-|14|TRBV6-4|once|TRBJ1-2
TGTGCCAGCACCCCCGGGGTGGGGAACTATGGCTACACCTTC
CASTPGVGNYGYTF
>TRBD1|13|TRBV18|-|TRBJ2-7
TGTGCCAGCTCTCTGGACAGGGGGGACGAGCAGTACTTC
CASSLDRGDEQYF
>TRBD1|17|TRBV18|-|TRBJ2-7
TGTGCCAGCTCACCGCACAAACCGGGACAGGCCTTCTACGAGCAGTACTTC
CASSPHKPGQAFYEQYF
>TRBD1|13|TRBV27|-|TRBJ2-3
TGTGCCAGCAGGACAGGGGGAACAGATACGCAGTATTTT
CASRTGGTDTQYF
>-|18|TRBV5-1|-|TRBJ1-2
TGCGCCAGCAGCTTGGCCAGGGACGAAAAGACGATCAGCTATGGCTACACCTTC
CASSLARDEKTISYGYTF
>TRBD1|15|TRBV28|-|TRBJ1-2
TGTGCCAGCAGAACAAACAGGGGACAGGGCTATGGCTACACCTTC
CASRTNRGQGYGYTF
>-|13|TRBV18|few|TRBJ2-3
TGTGCCAGCTCACCACGCCTCACAGATACGCAGTATTTT
CASSPRLTDTQYF
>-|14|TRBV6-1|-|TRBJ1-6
TGTGCCAGCAGTGAAGGGTGGTATAATTCACCCCTCCACTTT
CASSEGWYNSPLHF
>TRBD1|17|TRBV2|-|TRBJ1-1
TGTGCCAGCAACAGAGCAGGTCAGGGGGCAGGAAACACTGAAGCTTTCTTT
CASNRAGQGAGNTEAFF
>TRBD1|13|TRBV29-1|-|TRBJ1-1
TGCAGCGCCTCCGGGACAGGGCTCACTGAAGCTTTCTTT
CSASGTGLTEAFF
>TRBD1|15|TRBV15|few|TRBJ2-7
TGTGCCACCAGCAGAGGACAGGGCAAGATCTACGAGCAGTACTTC
CATSRGQGKIYEQYF
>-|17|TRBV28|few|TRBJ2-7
TGTGCCAGCAGTTTATCCGGTTCCCCACTTCACTCCTACGAGCAGTACTTC
CASSLSGSPLHSYEQYF
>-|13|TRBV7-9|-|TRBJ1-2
TGTGCCAGCAGCTTAGTACTTAACCATGGCTACACCTTC
CASSLVLNHGYTF
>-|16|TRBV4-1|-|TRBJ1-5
TGCGCCAGCAGCCAAGAAGGAGGGCTCCTGAATCAGCCCCAGCATTTT
CASSQEGGLLNQPQHF
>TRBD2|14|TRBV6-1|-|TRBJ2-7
TGTGCCAGCACCCCCACGGGGGGGTGGTACGAGCAGTACTTC
CASTPTGGWYEQYF
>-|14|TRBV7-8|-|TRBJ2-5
TGTGCCAGCAGCTTGCTGAGAAGCCAAGAGACCCAGTACTTC
CASSLLRSQETQYF
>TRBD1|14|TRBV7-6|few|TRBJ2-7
TGTGCCAGTACACCGGGACAGGGGACGTACGAGCAGTACTTC
CASTPGQGTYEQYF
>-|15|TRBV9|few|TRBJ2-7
TGTGCCAGCAGCGTAGAAGCAGGGGCAACCTACGAGCAGTACTTC
CASSVEAGATYEQYF
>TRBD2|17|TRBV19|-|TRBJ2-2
TGTGCCAGTAGTACGATTCTAGCGGGAGGGCCCACCGGGGAGCTGTTTTTT
CASSTILAGGPTGELFF
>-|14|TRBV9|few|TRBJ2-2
TGTGCCAGCAGCGCCGGGACTAACACCGGGGAGCTGTTTTTT
CASSAGTNTGELFF
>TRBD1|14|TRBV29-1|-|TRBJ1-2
TGCAGCGTTGTGGGAGGGGGCACTAACTATGGCTACACCTTC
CSVVGGGTNYGYTF